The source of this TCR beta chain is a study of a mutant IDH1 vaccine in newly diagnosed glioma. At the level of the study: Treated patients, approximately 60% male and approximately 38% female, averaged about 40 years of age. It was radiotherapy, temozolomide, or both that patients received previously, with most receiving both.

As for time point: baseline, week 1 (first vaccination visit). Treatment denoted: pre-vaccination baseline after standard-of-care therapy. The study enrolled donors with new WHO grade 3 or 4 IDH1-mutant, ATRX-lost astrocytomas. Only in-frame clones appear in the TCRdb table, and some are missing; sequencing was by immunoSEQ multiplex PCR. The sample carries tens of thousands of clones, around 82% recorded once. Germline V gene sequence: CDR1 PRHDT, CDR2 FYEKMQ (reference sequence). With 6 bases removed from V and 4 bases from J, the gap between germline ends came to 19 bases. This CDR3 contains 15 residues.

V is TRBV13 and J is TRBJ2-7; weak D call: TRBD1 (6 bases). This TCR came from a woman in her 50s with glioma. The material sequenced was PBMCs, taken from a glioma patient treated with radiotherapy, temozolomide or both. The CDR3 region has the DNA TGTGCCAGCAGTCCTCGACAGGAAAAACAGTACGAGCAGTACTTC. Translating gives CASSPRQEKQYEQYF. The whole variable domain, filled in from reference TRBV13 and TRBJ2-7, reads AAGVIQSPRHLIKEKRETATLKCYPIPRHDTVYWYQQGPGQDPQFLISFYEKMQSDKGSIPDRFSAQQFSDYHSELNMSSLELGDSALYFCASSPRQEKQYEQYFGPGTRLTVT.